What follows describes a single T cell receptor beta chain. The antigen it binds to is not known. No quality values exist for individual bases; no much larger clone is one base distant. The data belong to a study of cytomegalovirus exposure and HLA in healthy donors listed by TCRdb under 2017. For the study in its entirety: An earlier analysis of more than 550 of the donors reported about 260 Gb of sequence data and around 100 million unique TCR beta sequences obtained from about 179 million T cells. An early release covering roughly 600 HLA-typed donors comprised 300 to 350 gigabases of sequencing data and some 79 million unique TCR sequences. The genetic ancestry cluster associated with self-reported Caucasian donors included 81% of the approximately 430 genotyped donors. The study aimed to test whether signatures of past pathogen exposure could be identified by cataloging public T cell receptors. The T cell repertoires of 666 subjects were profiled by immunosequencing and related to cytomegalovirus serostatus. Besides the first cohort of 500 to 700 subjects, a separate validation cohort made up of over 95 different subjects was used. The study combined high-throughput TCR immunosequencing, statistical association of individual TCRs with disease status, and machine learning to predict cytomegalovirus infection status. A later analysis re-analyzed previously published TCR beta repertoires from about 600 donors and added high-resolution HLA genotyping to study TCR occurrence patterns. Rather than drawing on any new phenotypic data, the later analysis identified candidate immune exposures from TCR beta sequences and the way those sequences occurred across donors. In an earlier analysis of roughly 540 of the donors, high-throughput TCR beta sequencing was used to judge whether each TCR beta V gene segment behaved as functional or pseudogenic. Donor age, sex, ethnicity and CMV serostatus were compiled alongside the repertoire data. A later genetic analysis used genome-wide SNP genotypes for 398 of the 666 donors, treating that subset as a discovery cohort. All discovery cohort repertoires had been generated on a single sequencing platform. HLA typing covered class I and class II loci at four-digit resolution. The number of typed donors differed by locus: about 620-640 for A, B, C, DRB1 and DQB1; 500 to 550 for DQA1; some 590 for DPA1; and some 430 for DPB1. Because of strong linkage in the cohort, 5 or 6 DR-DQ haplotypes were treated as single units for association and clustering. Across under 500 genotyped donors of the cohort, an average of roughly 250,000 unique TCR beta nucleotide sequences per donor were sequenced, and 15% to 20% of those sequences were non-productive. General findings and caveats noted by the study authors: A later analysis associated 16,951 TCR beta sequences with specific HLA alleles at a false discovery rate of 0.05. The only immune exposure information available for the cohort was CMV serostatus. In a later analysis, most CMV-associated TCR beta chains were found to appear HLA-restricted, with HLA associations seemingly driven largely by CMV exposure. In a later analysis, the rate of TCR association differed among HLA loci, with DRB1 alleles having the most associated TCRs and HLA-C alleles having the fewest. Compared with the roughly 710-donor mean, donors in an Asian-associated ancestry cluster had fewer N-insertions in productive TCRs, according to a later genetic analysis. HLA typing was unavailable for some donors at each locus, so association tests used only the typed subset. Some IMGT-functional V segments, including TRBV6-2 and TRBV6-3, could not be told apart with the 87-base-pair reads, so those segments were excluded. In this cohort, only TCR beta chains were sequenced, and detectable features were limited by the absence of alpha or paired-chain data. Sequencing depth was assumed to be roughly uniform across donors in the presence/absence analyses, though that assumption may not hold. An earlier analysis of some 590 of the donors showed that most TCR beta V segments appeared in productive rearrangements either about 87% or about 30% of the time, which broadly matched IMGT annotations. Roughly 17 rarely observed V segments, including chromosome 9 orphons, were excluded from the earlier analysis of about 600 of the donors because counts were too low. A group of highly shared sequence variants was considered likely to be a technical artifact of the sequencing pipeline. The study listed 170 or so TCR beta chains as associated with cytomegalovirus. Most TCR sequences were observed very rarely across donors, whereas some public TCRs were present in many individuals. A later analysis found that HLA-associated TCR beta chains were more clonally expanded and had lower generation probabilities than equally common non-associated chains. Cytomegalovirus status was reported to be diagnosed by the classifier with high specificity and sensitivity in both the original and validation cohorts. A further reported finding was that TCR beta sequences accurately predicted the HLA-A and HLA-B alleles for most subjects in the first cohort. When HLA alleles, especially DR and DQ, strongly co-occurred, TCR associations were difficult to assign to individual alleles. In vitro tests confirmed that three of the cytomegalovirus-associated TCR beta chains recognize cytomegalovirus antigens. Several of the top co-occurrence clusters appeared to be linked to parvovirus B19, influenza, CMV and Epstein-Barr virus, according to a later analysis. In a later genetic analysis, a missense DCLRE1C variant was associated with V-gene and J-gene trimming of TCR beta chains, and the association was replicated in an independent cohort. According to the authors, the approach could potentially be generalized to other disease states and immunological phenotypes. Linkage disequilibrium might explain the correlated functional status among segregating V segments, but an unknown experimental factor could not be ruled out.

The cohort comprised 550 to 700 healthy bone marrow donors. All cohort members were sampled while nominally healthy, although unrecorded immune exposures were likely present. The donor was CMV seronegative and was included in the group of under 450 seronegative cohort members. A peripheral blood sample was provided by each donor, and peripheral blood mononuclear cells were used for TCR beta sequencing. Genomic DNA extraction from the blood cell samples was performed with the Qiagen DNeasy Blood Extraction Kit. Library preparation was by the immunoSEQ multiplex PCR assay. For the multiplex PCR, a mixture combining 60 forward primers for TCR Vbeta segments and 13 reverse primers for TCR Jbeta segments was used. The CDR3 region of rearranged TCR beta genes was amplified from genomic DNA by a multiplex PCR assay. Amplified TCR beta libraries were sequenced as 87-base-pair reads on the Illumina HiSeq System. The paper's processing steps were these. In a later analysis, about 80 million unique TCR beta chains were counted across the 500 to 700 repertoires, and roughly 10 million of these chains were shared by at least two donors. To remove PCR and sequencing errors, raw reads were error-corrected and collapsed into unique sequences using a nearest-neighbor algorithm that merged closely related sequences. To assign V, D and J gene segments, CDR3 sequences were aligned to IMGT reference sequences. For a sequence to be retained, a match of at least six nucleotides was required to both a V gene segment and a J gene segment. A rearrangement was called productive if the CDR3 had no stop codons and remained in frame with V and J, and every other rearrangement was called non-productive. Following IMGT convention, CDR3 was defined as the stretch from the second conserved V-encoded cysteine to the conserved J-encoded phenylalanine. Sequences without an unambiguous match to a single V gene segment were excluded from the earlier analysis of about 630 of the donors. An earlier analysis of fewer than 750 of the donors classified V segments as functional when productive rearrangements were above 56.7% and as segregating when the standard deviation between donors was above 5%. A statistical classification framework was built to diagnose cytomegalovirus status from the catalog of TCR beta chain sequences. A later analysis assigned V and J genes by comparing TCR nucleotide sequences with IMGT/GENE-DB human TR gene sequences. In a later analysis, CDR3 sequences and most-parsimonious VDJ recombination scenarios were assigned using the TCRdist pipeline. In a later analysis, every TCR beta chain was defined by the combination of its CDR3 amino acid sequence and its V-gene family, and reads without a unique V-gene family were dropped. As a way to deal with suspected cross-contamination and a sequencing artifact, a later analysis dropped 592 nucleotide sequences that were highly shared and had low generation probability. A later analysis calculated a clonal expansion index for each public chain from normalized within-repertoire ranks of inferred template counts. Generation probabilities in a later analysis came from a VDJ recombination model fitted to out-of-frame rearrangements, and those results were checked against IGoR. A later analysis scored TCR-TCR, TCR-HLA and TCR-CMV co-occurrence with hypergeometric tests, applying a repertoire-size bias correction to TCR pairs. A later analysis estimated false discovery rates by permuting HLA or CMV assignments 20 times. In a later analysis, co-occurring TCRs were grouped using DBSCAN, and TCRdist sequence similarity was added for clustering within HLA-allele-positive subsets. For co-occurrence clustering, repertoires with fewer than 30,000 or more than 120,000 public chains were excluded, along with 5 or 6 repertoires with anomalous nucleotide sharing. TCRdb re-hosts the immuneACCESS table, in-frame sequences only. Its copies lack some clones; in the studies checked, an unresolved V gene accounts for under half of them, and the cause for the rest is not known. The V and J calls and the clone size are those of that table, but D and trimming were determined from the DNA. Across this sample there are about 200,000 clones, with nearly 80% seen only once. Roughly 2% of the sample comes from the top ten.

V is pruned by 1 base and J by 7 bases, leaving 6 bases of the junction without a gene match. Spanning cysteine to phenylalanine, the CDR3 consists of 16 amino acids. The read is trimmed to its CDR3 DNA, 48 bases read in frame from base 1. CDR1 and CDR2 were assigned from the germline V gene (reference sequence) as SGHNT and YYREEE. The V and J segments used are TRBV5-4 and TRBJ1-6, and 9 junction bases match TRBD1. The clonotype was recovered from a man aged 18 to 29 in good health and CMV-seronegative. What was sequenced was PBMCs. The CDR3: CASSLLDRGLNSPLHF. Here is the DNA: TGTGCCAGCAGCTTGTTAGACAGGGGGTTGAATTCACCCCTCCACTTT.